This T cell receptor (beta chain) was obtained from a study of cytomegalovirus exposure and HLA in healthy donors. Primers for the PCR totalled 60 Vbeta and 13 Jbeta. Only in-frame clones appear in the TCRdb table, and some are missing; sequencing was by immunoSEQ multiplex PCR. The sample contains some 180,000 clones, about 90% of which appear only once. The CDR3 spans 15 residues. Germline trimming cut 1 base from V and 3 bases from J; bases unmatched to any gene: 1. Germline V gives CDR1 LGHNA, CDR2 YSLEER. The TCR sequence derives from a girl less than two years old in good health and CMV-seronegative. Sample: PBMCs. V is TRBV4-3 and J is TRBJ2-7, with 12 nucleotides matching TRBD2. For the CDR3, the DNA is TGCGCCAGCAGCCAAGGGACTAGCGGGGACTACGAGCAGTACTTC. Protein: CASSQGTSGDYEQYF.